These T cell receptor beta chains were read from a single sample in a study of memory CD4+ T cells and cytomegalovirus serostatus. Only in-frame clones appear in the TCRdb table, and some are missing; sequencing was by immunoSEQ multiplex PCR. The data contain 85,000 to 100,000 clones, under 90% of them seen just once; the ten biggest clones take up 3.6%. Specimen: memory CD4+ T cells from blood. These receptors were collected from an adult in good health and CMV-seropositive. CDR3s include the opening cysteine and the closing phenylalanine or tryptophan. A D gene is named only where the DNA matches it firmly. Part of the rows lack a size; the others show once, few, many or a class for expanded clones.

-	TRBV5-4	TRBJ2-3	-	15	TGTGCCAGCAGCCCCGGTGGGGGGCTAGGAGATACGCAGTATTTT	CASSPGGGLGDTQYF
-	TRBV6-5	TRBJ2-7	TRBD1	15	TGTGCCAGCAGTCCCAGGACAGGGGGCTTCAACGAGCAGTACTTC	CASSPRTGGFNEQYF
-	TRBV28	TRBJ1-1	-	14	TGTGCCAGCAGTCAAAACTCTAAAACAGGTGGGGCTTTCTTT	CASSQNSKTGGAFF
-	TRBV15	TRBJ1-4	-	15	TGTGCCACCAGCAGAGACAGTGCGGCAGTTGAAAAACTGTTTTTT	CATSRDSAAVEKLFF
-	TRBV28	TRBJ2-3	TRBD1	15	TGTGCCAGCAGTGAACCGGGACAGGGGTCAGATACGCAGTATTTT	CASSEPGQGSDTQYF
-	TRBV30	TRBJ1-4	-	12	TGTGCCTGGAGAAAACAGGAACTTCGGCTGTTTTTT	CAWRKQELRLFF
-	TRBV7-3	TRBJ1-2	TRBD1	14	TGTGCCAGCAGCTCCGGGACAGGCGACTATGGCTACACCTTC	CASSSGTGDYGYTF
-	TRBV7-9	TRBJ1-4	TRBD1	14	TGTGCCAGCAGCCTTGGACAGGGAAAAGAAAAACTGTTTTTT	CASSLGQGKEKLFF
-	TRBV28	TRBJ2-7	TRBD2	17	TGTGCCAGCAGACCGGGACTAGCGGGAGTATACTCCTACGAGCAGTACTTC	CASRPGLAGVYSYEQYF
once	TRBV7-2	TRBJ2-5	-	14	TGTGCCAGCTTGAATTGGGGCATGGGGGAGACCCAGTACTTC	CASLNWGMGETQYF
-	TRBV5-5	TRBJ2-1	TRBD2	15	TGTGCCAGCAGACAGGGGACTAGCGGGAACAATGAGCAGTTCTTC	CASRQGTSGNNEQFF
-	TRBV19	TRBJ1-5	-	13	TGTGCCAGTAGTATGTGGGAGAATCAGCCCCAGCATTTT	CASSMWENQPQHF
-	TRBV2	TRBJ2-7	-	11	TGTGCCAGTTTCCTCCGCTACGAGCAGTACTTC	CASFLRYEQYF
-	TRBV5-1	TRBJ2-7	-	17	TGCGCCAGCAGCTTGGCGATTTTGGGGACGGGGTCCTACGAGCAGTACTTC	CASSLAILGTGSYEQYF
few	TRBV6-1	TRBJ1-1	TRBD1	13	TGTGCCAGCAGCATACAGGGGGACACTGAAGCTTTCTTT	CASSIQGDTEAFF
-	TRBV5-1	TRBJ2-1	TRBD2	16	TGCGCCAGCAGCCCCGTAGCGGGAGTTTCCTACAATGAGCAGTTCTTC	CASSPVAGVSYNEQFF
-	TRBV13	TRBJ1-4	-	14	TGTGCCAGCAGCCCACGGGCAACTAATGAAAAACTGTTTTTT	CASSPRATNEKLFF
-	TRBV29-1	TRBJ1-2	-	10	TGCAGCGTTAAAGGGGATGGCTACACCTTC	CSVKGDGYTF
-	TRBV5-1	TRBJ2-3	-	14	TGCGCCAGCAGCTTTTCGGGGGCTAGCGGTACGCAGTATTTT	CASSFSGASGTQYF
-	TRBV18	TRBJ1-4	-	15	TGTGCCAGCTCACGTGGGACATCGGCTTTTGAAAAACTGTTTTTT	CASSRGTSAFEKLFF
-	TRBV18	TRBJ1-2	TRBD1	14	TGTGCCAGCTCACCACCGGGGGACAGGTATGGCTACACCTTC	CASSPPGDRYGYTF
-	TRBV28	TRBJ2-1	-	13	TGTGCCAGCACTAGGAGCTCCTACAATGAGCAGTTCTTC	CASTRSSYNEQFF
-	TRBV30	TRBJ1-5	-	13	TGTGCCTGGAGTCCCGCCAGGGATCAGCCCCAGCATTTT	CAWSPARDQPQHF